This T cell receptor beta chain was captured by sequencing in a study of blood T cell repertoires in COVID-19. Clones were read by immunoSEQ multiplex PCR, and TCRdb kept only the in-frame ones, dropping some. The data show about 98,000 clones, over 70% seen once. Sequenced input: peripheral blood. This clonotype was sampled from a woman older than 75 with acute or convalescent COVID-19.

For the CDR3, the DNA is TGTGCCACCAGTGGGGACACTCGACCGGAGACCCAGTACTTC. Its protein product is CATSGDTRPETQYF. The chain has TRBV24-1 and TRBJ2-5, with a tentative D call TRBD1 (6 bases). Deletions cut 5 bases from V and 5 bases from J, with 14 bases between. The CDR3 sequence is 14 residues long. Germline V gives CDR1 KGHDR, CDR2 SFDVKD.